This TCR beta chain emerged from a study of shared clonotypes between healthy human individuals. General study results and limits: Memory subsets had estimated richness that was generally smaller than that of naive subsets. Despite large depth, rarefaction showed incomplete sorted-subset sequencing. The small donor group covered limited genetic and exposure diversity.

Only in-frame clones appear in the TCRdb table, and some are missing; sequencing was by immunoSEQ multiplex PCR. The sample has nearly 600,000 clones; about 95% are singletons. For this clone: Its antigen is unidentified.

Selected positively for CCR7 and CD45RO-negative, naive CD8 cells excluded terminally differentiated effector memory CD45RA+ cells. Donors, healthy HIV-negative adults, lacked recent acute infections or vaccinations. This TCR was recovered from a woman in her 30s in good health. Sequencing was performed on naive CD8+ T cells sorted from blood.

The CDR3 protein is CASPNPGTRPGYTF. The CDR3, as DNA: TGTGCCAGTCCGAACCCGGGGACTCGTCCAGGCTACACCTTC. The V call is TRBV27, the J call TRBJ1-2; D may be TRBD1 (5 bases). The CDR3 covers 14 residues. Trimming took off 9 bases at V and 8 bases at J, with 22 bases between the two ends. Germline V gene data show CDR1 as MNHEY and CDR2 as SMNVEV (reference sequence).